The 9 T cell receptor beta chains in this list originate from one sample, sequenced in a study of PD-1 blockade in mismatch repair-deficient tumors. TCRdb's copy holds only in-frame clones and misses some; the assay was immunoSEQ multiplex PCR. Altogether approximately 130,000 clones are present, about 85% being singletons, with the ten largest covering around an eighth. The material sequenced was peripheral blood, taken 44 weeks after starting pembrolizumab. The source of these receptors is an adult with mismatch repair-deficient cancer.

This clone was seen a single time. This rearrangement joins TRBV11-2 to TRBJ2-7; TRBD1 aligns across 9 bases. Germline V gene data show CDR1 as SGHAT and CDR2 as FQNNGV. The CDR3 extends over 19 amino acids. V lost 5 bases and J lost 3; bases outside the gene matches: 20. CDR3 region: CASSPVGRGTGKIGYEQYF. CDR3 DNA sequence: TGTGCCAGCAGCCCCGTTGGAAGGGGGACAGGGAAAATTGGCTACGAGCAGTACTTC.

This clone turned up a few times. CDR3 residues: CASSLSPRGYEQYF. Written as DNA, the CDR3 is TGTGCCAGCAGTTTATCTCCGCGCGGTTACGAGCAGTACTTC. The chain is built from TRBV27 and TRBJ2-7; D ambiguous. This CDR3 spans 14 amino acids. V was shortened by 0 bases and J by 4 bases, with 10 bases between the two germline ends. CDR1 and CDR2 (germline): MNHEY, SMNVEV (reference sequence).

The gene calls are TRBV19 and TRBJ2-1; the D is unclear. The CDR3 runs 15 residues. V gave up 3 bases and J gave up 5 bases, with 14 bases separating them. Germline V gene data show CDR1 as LNHDA and CDR2 as SQIVND (reference sequence). The CDR3 region is CASSILGSEDNEQFF. The CDR3 coding sequence is TGTGCCAGTAGTATTCTCGGTTCGGAAGACAATGAGCAGTTCTTC.

This rearrangement joins TRBV28 to TRBJ2-4; 8 bases are shared with TRBD1. This CDR3 spans 15 amino acids. After removal of 8 bases from V and 1 base from J, the junction contained 7 bases not matched to a gene. The V gene's germline CDR1 is MDHEN and CDR2 SYDVKM. CDR3 nucleotides: TGTGCCAGCGGGCAGGACAGGGTGGCCAAAAACATTCAGTACTTC. Protein sequence: CASGQDRVAKNIQYF.

The chain is built from TRBV13 and TRBJ2-2, with D perhaps being TRBD1 or TRBD2 (6 bases each). The CDR3 length is 14 residues. Between the trimmed V and J ends, which lost 8 bases and 4 bases, there was a span of 14 bases. The germline CDR1 and CDR2 sequences are PRHDT and FYEKMQ (reference sequence). The CDR3 nucleotides read TGTGCCAGCTCCGGGGGCGTCAGCACCGGGGAGCTGTTTTTT. It translates to CASSGGVSTGELFF.

V and J are TRBV25-1 and TRBJ2-2; 12 bases fit TRBD2. V lost 8 bases, J lost 7 bases, and 5 bases stayed unmatched. Germline values: CDR1 MGHDK, CDR2 SYGVNS. There are 14 residues in the CDR3. The CDR3 DNA sequence: TGTGCCAGCCGGACTAGCGGGACGAACGGGGAGCTGTTTTTT. Its protein is CASRTSGTNGELFF.

This clone was seen just once. The rearrangement joins TRBV2 to TRBJ2-1; TRBD2 might be the D (5 bases). The CDR3 extends over 17 amino acids. Germline V gene sequence: CDR1 SNHLY, CDR2 FYNNEI. V was cut by 3 bases and J by 5 bases, with 20 bases left in between. DNA for the CDR3: TGTGCCAGCAGTGAGGCCCGGGGTATGTTTCAGAACAATGAGCAGTTCTTC. Its protein is CASSEARGMFQNNEQFF.

This sequence joins TRBV7-2 and TRBJ2-3; TRBD2 matches at 7 bases. The CDR3 totals 15 residues. CDR1 and CDR2 (germline): SGHTA, FQGNSA. The V gene end was trimmed by 1 base and the J gene end by 4 bases; junction bases not matched to a gene: 5. The CDR3 is CASSLGRTRADTQYF. The CDR3 coding sequence is TGTGCCAGCAGCTTAGGGAGGACTAGGGCAGATACGCAGTATTTT.

The chain links TRBV5-3 to TRBJ2-1; 12 nucleotides match TRBD2. TRBV5-3 is known as an ORF, though its function is uncertain. Losses at the gene ends were 3 bases for V and 0 bases for J; bases not matched to a gene: 16. The CDR3 runs to 21 residues. CDR3 DNA: TGTGCCAGAAGCTACACCCGACTAGCGGGAGTACTATGGAGCTCCTACAATGAGCAGTTCTTC. Protein sequence: CARSYTRLAGVLWSSYNEQFF.